These 4 T cell receptor beta chains share one sample of origin, sequenced in a study of blood T cell repertoires in COVID-19. Using immunoSEQ multiplex PCR, the repertoire was profiled, and TCRdb retains in-frame clones only, with some absent. The sample consists of around 300,000 clones, over 70% of them appearing once. The sample was PBMCs or T cells enriched from blood (not recorded which). These TCRs come from a man aged 25 to 40 who had recovered from COVID-19.

The chain recombines TRBV28 with TRBJ1-1; tentative D call: TRBD1 (6 bases). Trimming removed 4 bases at V and 11 bases at J, with 17 bases between. This CDR3 region has 13 residues. Looked up from germline, CDR1 is MDHEN and CDR2 is SYDVKM. CDR3 coding DNA: TGTGCCAGCAGTTCAGGGGTCCTGGTCCCTGCTTTCTTT. It encodes CASSSGVLVPAFF.

The chain joins TRBV1 to TRBJ2-7; the table's D call of TRBD1 was not tested on the DNA. TRBV1 is an annotated pseudogene. The CDR3 sequence is 19 residues long. This chain's CDR3 is CTSSQDLCEVRDRSYEQYF. The CDR3, as DNA: TGCACCAGCAGCCAAGATCTCTGTGAGGTCAGGGACAGATCCTACGAGCAGTACTTC.

The J gene is TRBJ1-4, the V gene TRBV30; 10 bases map to TRBD1. CDR3 size: 17 residues. Germline values: CDR1 GTSNPN, CDR2 SVGIG (reference sequence). Losses at the gene ends were 2 bases for V and 8 bases for J; bases not matched to a gene: 14. CDR3 residues: CAWSLRTGTGDQEKLFF. The CDR3, as DNA: TGTGCCTGGAGTCTCCGGACCGGGACAGGGGATCAGGAAAAACTGTTTTTT.

The CDR3 DNA sequence: TGTGCCAGCAGCCAAGGGTCGGCTTACAGGTTCTTGTATGGCTACACCTTC. Its translation is CASSQGSAYRFLYGYTF. The V call is TRBV14, the J call TRBJ1-2, with D tentatively TRBD1 (5 bases). From germline, CDR1 is SGHDN and CDR2 FVKESK. This CDR3 is 17 amino acids long. Between the trimmed V and J ends, which lost 1 base and 5 bases, there was a span of 20 bases.